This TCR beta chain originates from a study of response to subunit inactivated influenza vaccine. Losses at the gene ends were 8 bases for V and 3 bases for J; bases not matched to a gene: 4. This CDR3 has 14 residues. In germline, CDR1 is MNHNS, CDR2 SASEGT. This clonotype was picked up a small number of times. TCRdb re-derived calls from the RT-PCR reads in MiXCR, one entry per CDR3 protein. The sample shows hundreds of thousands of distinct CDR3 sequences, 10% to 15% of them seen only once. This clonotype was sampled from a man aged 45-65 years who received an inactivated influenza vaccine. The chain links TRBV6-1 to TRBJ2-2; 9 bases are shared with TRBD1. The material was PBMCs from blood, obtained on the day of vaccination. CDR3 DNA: TGTGCCAGCCAGGACAGGGGATACACCGGGGAGCTGTTTTTT. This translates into CASQDRGYTGELFF.